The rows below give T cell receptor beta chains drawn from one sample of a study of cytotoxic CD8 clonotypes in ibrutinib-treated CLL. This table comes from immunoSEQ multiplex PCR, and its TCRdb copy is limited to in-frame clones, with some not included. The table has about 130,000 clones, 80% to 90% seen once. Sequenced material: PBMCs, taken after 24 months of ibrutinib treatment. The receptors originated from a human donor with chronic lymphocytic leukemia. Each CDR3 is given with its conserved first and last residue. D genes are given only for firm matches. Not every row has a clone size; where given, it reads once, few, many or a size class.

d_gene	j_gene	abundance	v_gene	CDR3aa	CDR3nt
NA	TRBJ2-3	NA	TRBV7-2	CASSLETRATDTQYF	TGTGCCAGCAGCTTGGAGACCCGGGCCACAGATACGCAGTATTTT
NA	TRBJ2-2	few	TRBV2	CASRRDITNTGELFF	TGTGCCAGCAGGAGGGACATAACGAACACCGGGGAGCTGTTTTTT
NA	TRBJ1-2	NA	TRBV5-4	CASSARGGGTGYGYTF	TGTGCCAGCAGCGCGCGGGGTGGGGGCACAGGCTATGGCTACACCTTC
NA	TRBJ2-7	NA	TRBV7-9	CASSSRGTDEQYF	TGTGCCAGCAGCTCCCGCGGGACAGATGAGCAGTACTTC
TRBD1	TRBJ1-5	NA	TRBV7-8	CASSPGQPYSNQPQHF	TGTGCCAGCAGCCCGGGACAGCCTTATAGCAATCAGCCCCAGCATTTT
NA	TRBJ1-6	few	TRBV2	CASSEDRRSPLHF	TGTGCCAGCAGTGAAGACAGGCGTTCACCCCTCCACTTT
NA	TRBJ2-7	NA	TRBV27	CASSRSGREQYF	TGTGCCAGCAGCCGAAGCGGCCGCGAGCAGTACTTC
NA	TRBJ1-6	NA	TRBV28	CASISGSSYNSPLHF	TGTGCCAGCATATCAGGGAGCTCCTATAATTCACCCCTCCACTTT
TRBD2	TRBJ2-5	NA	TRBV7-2	CASSFWTSGGETQYF	TGTGCCAGCAGCTTTTGGACTAGCGGGGGAGAGACCCAGTACTTC
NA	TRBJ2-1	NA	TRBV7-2	CASSPVGNLGYNEQFF	TGTGCCAGCAGCCCAGTCGGGAATTTGGGGTACAATGAGCAGTTCTTC
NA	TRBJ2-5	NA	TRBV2	CASSGTETQYF	TGTGCCAGCAGTGGTACAGAGACCCAGTACTTC
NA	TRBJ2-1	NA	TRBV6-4	CASSETVAALYNEQFF	TGTGCCAGCAGTGAAACTGTCGCAGCCTTATACAATGAGCAGTTCTTC
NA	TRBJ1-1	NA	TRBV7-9	CASSFEEMNTEAFF	TGTGCCAGCAGCTTTGAAGAGATGAACACTGAAGCTTTCTTT
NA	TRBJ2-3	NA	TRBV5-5	CASSPTRLLRDTQYF	TGTGCCAGCAGCCCAACACGACTCCTCAGAGATACGCAGTATTTT
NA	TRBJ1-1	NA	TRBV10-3	CAISSGRSNTEAFF	TGTGCCATCAGCTCAGGACGGTCGAACACTGAAGCTTTCTTT
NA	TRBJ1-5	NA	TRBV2	CASRDGHSNQPQHF	TGTGCCAGCCGGGACGGCCATAGCAATCAGCCCCAGCATTTT
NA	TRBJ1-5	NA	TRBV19	CASSKRGITWGNQPQHF	TGTGCCAGTAGTAAAAGGGGGATAACCTGGGGGAATCAGCCCCAGCATTTT
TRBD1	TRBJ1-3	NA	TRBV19	CASGRDRHSGNTIYF	TGTGCCAGTGGCCGGGACAGGCACTCTGGAAACACCATATATTTT
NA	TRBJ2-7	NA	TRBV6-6	CASSSDTLTYEQYF	TGTGCCAGCAGTTCGGACACTCTAACCTACGAGCAGTACTTC
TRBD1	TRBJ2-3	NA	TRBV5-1	CASSPGQGYTDTQYF	TGCGCCAGCAGCCCCGGACAGGGGTACACAGATACGCAGTATTTT
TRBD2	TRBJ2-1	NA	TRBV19	CASSSEGRVYNEQFF	TGTGCCAGTAGTAGTGAGGGGAGGGTGTACAATGAGCAGTTCTTC
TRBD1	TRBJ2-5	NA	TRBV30	CAWSVQGLETQYF	TGTGCCTGGAGTGTACAGGGGTTGGAGACCCAGTACTTC
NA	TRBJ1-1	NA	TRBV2	CASSELLRGFSDTEAFF	TGTGCCAGCAGTGAGTTACTTAGAGGATTCAGCGACACTGAAGCTTTCTTT
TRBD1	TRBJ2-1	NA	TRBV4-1	CASSESRQGVRNEQFF	TGCGCCAGCAGCGAGAGTAGACAGGGTGTGAGGAATGAGCAGTTCTTC
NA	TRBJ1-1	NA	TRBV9	CASSVFPTPPEAFF	TGTGCCAGCAGCGTATTCCCTACGCCCCCAGAAGCTTTCTTT
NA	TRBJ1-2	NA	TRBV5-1	CASSLVTEDYGYTF	TGCGCCAGCAGCTTGGTTACGGAGGACTATGGCTACACCTTC
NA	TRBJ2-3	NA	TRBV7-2	CASSRGALSISTDTQYF	TGTGCCAGCAGTCGGGGGGCCCTCTCCATTAGCACAGATACGCAGTATTTT
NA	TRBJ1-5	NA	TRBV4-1	CASSQEAGTWQPQHF	TGCGCCAGCAGCCAAGAAGCAGGGACCTGGCAGCCCCAGCATTTT
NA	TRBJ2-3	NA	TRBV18	CASSPLRSTDTQYF	TGTGCCAGCTCACCATTACGGAGCACAGATACGCAGTATTTT
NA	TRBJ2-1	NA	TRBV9	CASSIDSYNEQFF	TGTGCCAGCAGCATCGACAGCTACAATGAGCAGTTCTTC
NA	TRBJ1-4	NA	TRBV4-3	CASSQDFIPTRGEKLFF	TGCGCCAGCAGCCAAGATTTTATCCCAACCCGGGGTGAAAAACTGTTTTTT
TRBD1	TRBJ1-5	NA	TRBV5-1	CASSQTGGGQPQHF	TGCGCCAGCAGCCAGACAGGGGGCGGACAGCCCCAGCATTTT
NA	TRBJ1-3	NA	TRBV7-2	CASSLDIGQTGNTIYF	TGTGCCAGCAGCCTCGACATCGGACAGACCGGAAACACCATATATTTT
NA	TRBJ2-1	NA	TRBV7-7	CASSLSHGGLSSYNEQFF	TGTGCCAGCAGCTTATCCCACGGGGGCCTAAGCTCCTACAATGAGCAGTTCTTC
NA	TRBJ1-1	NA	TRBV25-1	CASSTTENTEAFF	TGTGCCAGCAGTACAACAGAGAACACTGAAGCTTTCTTT
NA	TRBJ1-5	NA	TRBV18	CASSPQGSNQPQHF	TGTGCCAGCTCACCACAGGGGAGCAATCAGCCCCAGCATTTT
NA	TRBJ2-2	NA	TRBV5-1	CASSFSGTGELFF	TGCGCCAGCAGCTTTTCTGGCACCGGGGAGCTGTTTTTT
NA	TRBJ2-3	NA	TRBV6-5	CASSLNRGGTDTQYF	TGTGCCAGCAGTTTGAACAGGGGGGGAACAGATACGCAGTATTTT
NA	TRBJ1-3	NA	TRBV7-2	CASSLGAGRTGNTIYF	TGTGCCAGCAGCTTAGGGGCAGGGAGGACTGGAAACACCATATATTTT
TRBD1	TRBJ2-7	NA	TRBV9	CASSLDRVYSEQYF	TGTGCCAGCAGCCTTGACAGGGTCTATTCCGAGCAGTACTTC
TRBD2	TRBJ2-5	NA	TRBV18	CASSPPLAGEQETQYF	TGTGCCAGCTCACCACCCCTAGCGGGGGAGCAAGAGACCCAGTACTTC
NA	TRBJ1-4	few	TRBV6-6	CASSYTQGVEKLFF	TGTGCCAGCAGTTACACGCAGGGTGTGGAAAAACTGTTTTTT
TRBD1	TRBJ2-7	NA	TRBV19	CASSTTGTGRYEQYF	TGTGCCAGTAGTACTACCGGGACAGGCAGGTACGAGCAGTACTTC
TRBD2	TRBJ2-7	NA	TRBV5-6	CASSYYPSGGNYEQYF	TGTGCCAGCAGCTATTATCCTAGCGGGGGGAACTACGAGCAGTACTTC
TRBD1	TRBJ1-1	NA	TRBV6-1	CASRARTGGDAEAFF	TGTGCCAGCAGGGCCCGGACAGGGGGCGACGCTGAAGCTTTCTTT
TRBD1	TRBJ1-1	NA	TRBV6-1	CASSEGQGRGAFF	TGTGCCAGCAGTGAGGGACAGGGCCGTGGGGCTTTCTTT
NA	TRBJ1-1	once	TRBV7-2	CASSLASVGTEAFF	TGTGCCAGCAGCTTAGCCTCTGTGGGCACTGAAGCTTTCTTT
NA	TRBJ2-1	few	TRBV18	CASSPRTTTGYNEQFF	TGTGCCAGCTCACCACGAACCACGACCGGATACAATGAGCAGTTCTTC
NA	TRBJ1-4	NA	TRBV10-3	CAISESSGGGNEKLFF	TGTGCCATCAGTGAGTCATCCGGGGGTGGGAATGAAAAACTGTTTTTT
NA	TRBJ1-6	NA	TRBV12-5	CASGLHPLHF	TGTGCTAGTGGTTTACATCCCCTCCACTTT
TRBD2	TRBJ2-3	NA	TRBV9	CASSVVAGGVVDTQYF	TGTGCCAGCAGCGTAGTAGCGGGGGGAGTCGTCGATACGCAGTATTTT
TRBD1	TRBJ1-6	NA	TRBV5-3	CARSLGQGSPILFAFNSPLHF	TGTGCCAGAAGCTTAGGACAGGGGTCCCCGATTCTCTTTGCGTTTAATTCACCCCTCCACTTT
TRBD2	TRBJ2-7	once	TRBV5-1	CASSSGEGFGPEQYF	TGCGCCAGCAGCTCTGGGGAGGGGTTTGGTCCCGAGCAGTACTTC
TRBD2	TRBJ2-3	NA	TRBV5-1	CASSSAGTSVGTDTQYF	TGCGCCAGCAGCTCCGCCGGGACTAGCGTTGGCACAGATACGCAGTATTTT
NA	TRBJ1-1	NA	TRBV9	CASSVVGTRTEAFF	TGTGCCAGCAGCGTAGTCGGGACACGCACTGAAGCTTTCTTT
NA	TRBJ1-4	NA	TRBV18	CASSSARGTNEKLFF	TGTGCCAGCTCATCCGCGCGGGGGACTAATGAAAAACTGTTTTTT
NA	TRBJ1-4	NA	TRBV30	CAWSVRRQVEALFF	TGTGCCTGGAGTGTACGTCGGCAGGTGGAAGCGCTGTTTTTT
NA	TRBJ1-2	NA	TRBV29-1	CSVGRDPTYGYTF	TGCAGCGTTGGTCGGGATCCGACATATGGCTACACCTTC
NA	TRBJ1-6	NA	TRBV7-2	CASSLVAKPFYNSPLHF	TGTGCCAGCAGCTTAGTAGCCAAGCCATTCTATAATTCACCCCTCCACTTT